The rows below give T cell receptor beta chains drawn from one sample of a study of blood T cell repertoires in COVID-19. TCRdb keeps only in-frame clones here, not all; method: immunoSEQ multiplex PCR. Among tens of thousands of clones listed, roughly nine tenths were seen once. Sequenced material: peripheral blood. The receptors were gathered from a man between 60 and 75 years old with acute or convalescent COVID-19. CDR3s include the opening cysteine and the closing phenylalanine or tryptophan. The D gene is left open where the match is weak. The size entry is marked missing in some rows and otherwise reads once, few, many or a size class.

>15|TRBD1|-|TRBV6-1|TRBJ2-2
CASSEVGQGAGELFF
TGTGCCAGCAGTGAAGTAGGACAGGGTGCCGGGGAGCTGTTTTTT
>12|-|-|TRBV10-3|TRBJ1-4
CAIAGPNEKLFF
TGTGCCATCGCGGGGCCTAATGAAAAACTGTTTTTT
>14|TRBD1|-|TRBV27|TRBJ1-6
CASTRGQGHSPLHF
TGTGCCAGCACTCGCGGACAGGGGCATTCACCCCTCCACTTT
>17|TRBD2|-|TRBV3-1/TRBV3-2|TRBJ2-1
CASSQTRPAGGNNEQFF
TGTGCCAGCAGCCAAACTCGCCCCGCGGGGGGAAACAATGAGCAGTTCTTC
>13|-|-|TRBV19|TRBJ1-2
CASSIIGRGGYTF
TGTGCCAGTAGTATAATCGGGAGAGGTGGCTACACCTTC
>17|TRBD1|-|TRBV5-1|TRBJ1-6
CASSLVPDRASNSPLHF
TGCGCCAGCAGCTTGGTCCCCGACAGGGCCTCTAATTCACCCCTCCACTTT
>16|-|-|TRBV27|TRBJ1-5
CASRVLGGSSNQPQHF
TGTGCCAGCAGGGTCCTTGGGGGGTCGTCGAATCAGCCCCAGCATTTT
>12|TRBD1|-|TRBV12-3/TRBV12-4|TRBJ1-1
CATKTGVGEAFF
TGTGCCACCAAGACAGGGGTTGGTGAAGCTTTCTTT
>14|-|-|TRBV9|TRBJ2-2
CASSVRQMTGELFF
TGTGCCAGCAGCGTAAGACAGATGACCGGGGAGCTGTTTTTT
>15|-|-|TRBV24-1|TRBJ2-1
CATSDLLFAGNEQFF
TGTGCCACCAGTGATTTGTTATTTGCGGGGAATGAGCAGTTCTTC
>14|-|once|TRBV19|TRBJ2-7
CASSITGRAYEQYF
TGTGCCAGTAGTATAACGGGCAGGGCCTACGAGCAGTACTTC
>14|-|-|TRBV7-9|TRBJ1-1
CASSLQAMNTEAFF
TGTGCCAGCAGCCTTCAGGCTATGAACACTGAAGCTTTCTTT
>13|-|-|TRBV19|TRBJ1-2
CASSIAEGYGYTF
TGTGCCAGTAGTATAGCCGAGGGCTATGGCTACACCTTC
>15|TRBD1|-|TRBV7-8|TRBJ2-2
CASSADRVGAGELFF
TGTGCCAGCAGCGCGGACAGGGTTGGAGCCGGGGAGCTGTTTTTT
>16|TRBD2|-|TRBV29-1|TRBJ2-1
CSVEDQRTSGGNEQFF
TGCAGCGTTGAAGATCAAAGGACTAGCGGGGGCAATGAGCAGTTCTTC
>14|TRBD1|-|TRBV6-6|TRBJ1-4
CASTGQGAGEKLFF
TGTGCCAGCACCGGACAGGGGGCCGGTGAAAAACTGTTTTTT
>15|-|-|TRBV19|TRBJ2-1
CASSIQNPSYNEQFF
TGTGCCAGTAGTATCCAGAACCCCTCGTACAATGAGCAGTTCTTC
>13|-|once|TRBV5-1|TRBJ1-1
CASSADRNTEAFF
TGCGCCAGCAGCGCGGACAGAAACACTGAAGCTTTCTTT
>16|-|-|TRBV5-1|TRBJ1-5
CASSLESMGGNQPQHF
TGCGCCAGCAGCTTGGAATCGATGGGGGGAAACCAGCCCCAGCATTTT
>15|TRBD1|-|TRBV7-2|TRBJ1-4
CASSSGQATNEKLFF
TGTGCCAGCAGCTCCGGACAGGCAACTAATGAAAAACTGTTTTTT
>15|TRBD2|-|TRBV7-9|TRBJ2-7
CASSLAGGGAGEQYF
TGTGCCAGCAGCTTAGCCGGCGGGGGGGCGGGAGAGCAGTACTTC
>15|-|once|TRBV7-9|TRBJ1-3
CASSTTGLSGNTIYF
TGTGCCAGCAGCACTACAGGGTTGTCTGGAAACACCATATATTTT
>15|-|-|TRBV19|TRBJ2-2
CASSLEGGTTGELFF
TGTGCCAGTAGTTTAGAGGGGGGGACCACCGGGGAGCTGTTTTTT
>14|-|-|TRBV9|TRBJ1-1
CASSVVTGGTEAFF
TGTGCCAGCAGCGTAGTCACAGGCGGCACTGAAGCTTTCTTT
>14|-|-|TRBV2|TRBJ2-5
CASSVGDTLETQYF
TGTGCCAGCAGTGTTGGGGACACCCTAGAGACCCAGTACTTC
>17|-|-|TRBV11-2|TRBJ2-6
CASSLGGSGSGANVLTF
TGTGCCAGCAGCTTAGGAGGATCTGGCTCTGGGGCCAACGTCCTGACTTTC
>13|TRBD1|-|TRBV7-3|TRBJ2-1
CASSLGTVNEQFF
TGTGCCAGCAGCCTCGGGACAGTCAATGAGCAGTTCTTC
>15|-|-|TRBV6-5|TRBJ2-3
CASSLGSGRTDTQYF
TGTGCCAGCAGTTTAGGGAGCGGGCGCACAGATACGCAGTATTTT
>15|-|-|TRBV9|TRBJ2-1
CASRDDGQGIHEQFF
TGTGCCAGCAGGGACGACGGCCAGGGGATCCATGAGCAGTTCTTC
>15|-|once|TRBV6-5|TRBJ2-6
CASSQGHAGANVLTF
TGTGCCAGCAGTCAGGGTCACGCTGGGGCCAACGTCCTGACTTTC
>14|TRBD1|-|TRBV18|TRBJ1-1
CASSPRQGSTEAFF
TGTGCCAGCTCACCTAGACAGGGCAGCACTGAAGCTTTCTTT
>14|-|-|TRBV7-8|TRBJ1-3
CASSAPGSGNTIYF
TGTGCCAGCAGCGCCCCGGGTTCGGGAAACACCATATATTTT
>14|TRBD1|-|TRBV5-1|TRBJ2-7
CASSLNRGIYEQYF
TGCGCCAGCAGCTTGAACAGGGGGATTTACGAGCAGTACTTC
>12|-|-|TRBV10-3|TRBJ1-4
CAISGMNGLLFF
TGTGCCATCAGCGGGATGAACGGTTTACTGTTTTTT
>14|-|-|TRBV18|TRBJ1-4
CASSWTATNEKLFF
TGTGCCAGCTCTTGGACAGCAACTAATGAAAAACTGTTTTTT
>15|TRBD1|-|TRBV19|TRBJ1-1
CASTGTAVMNTEAFF
TGTGCCAGTACGGGGACAGCAGTGATGAACACTGAAGCTTTCTTT
>17|TRBD1|-|TRBV4-1|TRBJ1-6
CASSHPVGDRRESPLHF
TGCGCCAGCAGCCACCCGGTTGGGGACAGGAGGGAGTCACCCCTCCACTTT
>13|-|-|TRBV6-6|TRBJ1-1
CASLRGLNTEAFF
TGTGCCAGCCTCCGAGGTTTGAACACTGAAGCTTTCTTT
>15|TRBD1|-|TRBV5-1|TRBJ2-7
CASSLVGQGGPEQYF
TGCGCCAGCAGCTTGGTTGGACAGGGAGGCCCCGAGCAGTACTTC
>13|-|-|TRBV7-2|TRBJ1-2
CASSLGGSYGYTF
TGTGCCAGCAGCTTAGGCGGGTCCTATGGCTACACCTTC
>16|TRBD1|once|TRBV29-1|TRBJ1-3
CSEQGGGPLCRDTIYF
TGCAGCGAACAGGGGGGCGGACCCTTATGTCGAGACACCATATATTTT
>15|-|-|TRBV6-6|TRBJ1-2
CASSSSDRMGYGYTF
TGTGCCAGCAGTTCTTCAGACAGGATGGGCTATGGCTACACCTTC
>16|TRBD2|once|TRBV29-1|TRBJ2-1
CSVEGLAGGQINEQFF
TGCAGCGTTGAGGGGCTAGCGGGGGGGCAAATCAATGAGCAGTTCTTC
>15|-|-|TRBV11-3|TRBJ1-1
CASSLGPGRDTEAFF
TGTGCCAGCAGCTTGGGACCCGGGAGGGACACTGAAGCTTTCTTT
>13|-|-|TRBV11-2|TRBJ2-7
CASSLGPTYEQYF
TGTGCCAGCAGCTTAGGGCCAACCTACGAGCAGTACTTC
>17|-|-|TRBV11-2|TRBJ1-3
CASSLAFTGSSGNTIYF
TGTGCCAGCAGCTTAGCTTTCACAGGGAGCTCTGGAAACACCATATATTTT
>14|-|-|TRBV7-9|TRBJ2-3
CASSPRDRTDTQYF
TGTGCCAGCAGCCCGCGGGACCGCACAGATACGCAGTATTTT
>13|TRBD2|once|TRBV11-3|TRBJ2-2
CASSFGGTGELFF
TGTGCCAGCAGCTTCGGGGGGACCGGGGAGCTGTTTTTT
>13|-|-|TRBV2|TRBJ1-2
CASNLDTSGGYTF
TGTGCCAGCAACCTGGACACGAGCGGGGGCTACACCTTC
>13|-|-|TRBV7-2|TRBJ2-3
CASSLERVDTQYF
TGTGCCAGCAGCCTGGAGAGGGTAGATACGCAGTATTTT
>16|-|-|TRBV5-4|TRBJ2-3
CASSSGTSPRTDTQYF
TGTGCCAGCAGCTCGGGGACTTCTCCCCGCACAGATACGCAGTATTTT
>17|TRBD2|few|TRBV10-3|TRBJ2-1
CAISDHKLAGAPNEQFF
TGTGCCATCAGTGATCATAAACTAGCGGGGGCCCCAAATGAGCAGTTCTTC
>13|-|-|TRBV12-3/TRBV12-4|TRBJ1-2
CASTVLGRVGYTF
TGTGCCAGCACCGTCTTGGGGAGGGTTGGCTACACCTTC